The entry that follows covers one T cell receptor beta chain sequence. Here immunoSEQ multiplex PCR was the method, and the copy in TCRdb shows in-frame clones only, minus some. This sample has roughly 78,000 clones, with over 65% found just once. The sample originates from a study of blood T cell repertoires in COVID-19. Background on the study: The study drew acute and convalescent COVID-19 samples from the United States, Italy and Spain.

The TCR comes from a woman at least 80 years old with acute or convalescent COVID-19. Input material: peripheral blood.

CDR3 nucleotides: TGTGCCAGTAGTATTAGCCACTCTAGCGGCCAGATTGACAATGAGCAGTTCTTC. It specifies CASSISHSSGQIDNEQFF. V is TRBV19 and J is TRBJ2-1; 7 nucleotides align to TRBD2. Germline CDR1 LNHDA, CDR2 SQIVND (reference sequence). V trimming: 3 bases; J trimming: 5 bases; junction bases outside the gene matches: 16. The CDR3 totals 18 residues.